These 5 T cell receptor beta chains share one sample of origin, sequenced in a study of long-term antiretroviral therapy in people with HIV. Survey-level immunoSEQ v3.0 assays were run. The method was immunoSEQ multiplex PCR; TCRdb's version includes in-frame clones alone and lacks a portion of them. The sample consists of 15,000 to 20,000 clones, roughly nine tenths of them appearing once. Sequencing used unsorted PBMCs, obtained 4.2 years after starting antiretroviral therapy. The receptor source for this set is a man aged 45-65 years with HIV.

The rearrangement links TRBV5-1 to TRBJ2-3; 7 bases align to TRBD1. The CDR3 has 16 residues. Germline trimming cut 0 bases from V and 3 bases from J; bases unmatched to any gene: 7. Per the germline V gene, CDR1 is SGHRS and CDR2 is YFSETQ. The CDR3 DNA follows: TGCGCCAGCAGCTTGGGCGAGGGGGCCGCGACAGATACGCAGTATTTT. This translates into CASSLGEGAATDTQYF.

V is TRBV10-3 and J is TRBJ2-7; D tentatively fits TRBD1 or TRBD2 (5 bases each). Looked up from germline, CDR1 is ENHRY and CDR2 is SYGVKD. Trimming removed 4 bases from V and 5 bases from J, with 21 bases in between. The CDR3 extends over 16 amino acids. The CDR3: CAISGGAGSTSHEQYF. In DNA form, the CDR3 reads TGTGCCATCAGTGGAGGGGCAGGATCAACGTCCCACGAGCAGTACTTC.

This clone was seen a single time. The junction departs from the called germline gene at one end, perhaps through a read error. This chain links TRBV5-5 with TRBJ2-1; 7 bases fit TRBD2. There are 9 residues in the CDR3. In germline, CDR1 is SGHKS, CDR2 YYEKEE (reference sequence). CDR3 DNA sequence: TGTGCCAGCAACGGACTAGAACTCTTC. Translated, it gives CASNGLELF.

This rearrangement joins TRBV7-2 to TRBJ2-6, with a tentative D call TRBD1 (6 bases). Germline lookup yields CDR1 SGHTA and CDR2 FQGNSA. The CDR3 totals 18 residues. The V end lost 5 bases, the J end lost 0 bases, and 17 bases lay between the germline ends. DNA for the CDR3: TGTGCCAGCAGCGCAACCGGGACACCTCTCTCTGGGGCCAACGTCCTGACTTTC. Translated: CASSATGTPLSGANVLTF. Filled out from reference TRBV7-2 and TRBJ2-6, the complete variable domain reads GAGVSQSPSNKVTEKGKDVELRCDPISGHTALYWYRQSLGQGLEFLIYFQGNSAPDKSGLPSDRFSAERTGGSVSTLTIQRTQQEDSAVYLCASSATGTPLSGANVLTFGAGSRLTVL.

The CDR3 DNA follows: TGTGCCAGCAGCCTCGGGAGCTCTGGGGCCAACGTCCTGACTTTC. This encodes CASSLGSSGANVLTF. The J gene is TRBJ2-6, the V gene TRBV6-5; the D gene is possibly TRBD2 (6 bases). The CDR3 has 15 residues. The germline V and J ends were trimmed by 6 bases and 0 bases, with 9 bases remaining between them. Germline V gene lookup returns CDR1 MNHEY and CDR2 SVGAGI.